One sample yielded the 29 T cell receptor beta chains listed below, sequenced in a study of blood T cell repertoires in COVID-19. Only in-frame clones appear in the TCRdb table, and some are missing; sequencing was by immunoSEQ multiplex PCR. The table has 25,000 to 35,000 clones, 93% seen once. The sequencing input was peripheral blood. These receptors were taken from a woman in her sixties or seventies with COVID-19, enrolled during active disease.

This chain links TRBV19 with TRBJ2-1; 11 positions match TRBD2. CDR3 length: 20 residues. The V and J ends lost 0 bases and 5 bases, in that order; junction bases with no gene match: 15. Germline V gene lookup returns CDR1 LNHDA and CDR2 SQIVND (reference sequence). The CDR3 bases are TGTGCCAGTAGTATAGATTCGGCCGGGACTAGCGGTTGGCGCAACAATGAGCAGTTCTTC. Its protein is CASSIDSAGTSGWRNNEQFF. Drawing the rest from reference TRBV19 and TRBJ2-1, the complete variable domain is DGGITQSPKYLFRKEGQNVTLSCEQNLNHDAMYWYRQDPGQGLRLIYYSQIVNDFQKGDIAEGYSVSREKKESFPLTVTSAQKNPTAFYLCASSIDSAGTSGWRNNEQFFGPGTRLTVL.

The V call is TRBV25-1, the J call TRBJ1-1; D unresolved. CDR3 length equals 13 residues. The V end lost 7 bases, the J end lost 4 bases, and 13 bases lay between the germline ends. CDR1 and CDR2 from the germline V gene are MGHDK and SYGVNS. Written as DNA, the CDR3 is TGTGCCAGCACCCTGACAAGTGCCACTGAAGCTTTCTTT. Translated: CASTLTSATEAFF.

V is TRBV11-3 and J is TRBJ2-3; D may be TRBD1 (5 bases). The CDR3 sequence is 15 residues long. The V and J ends lost 3 bases and 3 bases respectively, with 13 bases between them. The germline V gene encodes CDR1 SGHNT and CDR2 YENEEA. The CDR3 is CASSFGQGFTDTQYF. As DNA, the CDR3 is TGTGCCAGCAGCTTTGGGCAGGGCTTTACAGATACGCAGTATTTT.

This clone was seen just once. The same CDR3 can be traced to other DNA sequences in this sample. The chain employs TRBV3-1 (or the pseudogene TRBV3-2) and TRBJ1-5; D gene unclear. The CDR3 consists of 13 residues. Germline V gene lookup returns CDR1 LGHDT and CDR2 YNNKEL (reference sequence). The V end lost 0 bases, the J end lost 4 bases, and 4 bases lay between the germline ends. The chain's CDR3 is CASSQDLNQPQHF. Written as DNA, the CDR3 is TGTGCCAGCAGCCAAGATCTAAATCAGCCCCAGCATTTT.

J is TRBJ2-7 and V is TRBV5-1, with 11 bases aligning to TRBD1. The V gene end was trimmed by 4 bases and the J gene end by 7 bases; junction bases not matched to a gene: 16. This CDR3 contains 17 residues. Germline values: CDR1 SGHRS, CDR2 YFSETQ. The CDR3 DNA reads as TGCGCCAGCAGCCGTAGGGCACCGGGACAGGGGGATGTAGAGCAGTACTTC. Translating gives CASSRRAPGQGDVEQYF.

This chain links TRBV4-2 with TRBJ2-7; D might be TRBD1 (5 bases). The V and J ends lost 2 bases and 7 bases respectively, with 18 bases between them. The CDR3 has 15 residues. Germline CDR1 reads LGHNA; CDR2 reads YNFKEQ. CDR3 sequence: CASSQQLEGAGEQYF. For the CDR3, the DNA is TGTGCCAGCAGCCAACAACTGGAAGGGGCTGGAGAGCAGTACTTC.

The chain uses TRBV6-2 or TRBV6-3 and TRBJ1-1; D remains ambiguous. The CDR3 has 13 residues. Trimming took off 4 bases at V and 3 bases at J, with 9 bases between the two ends. Germline V gives CDR1 MNHEY, CDR2 SVGEGT. The CDR3 region has the DNA TGTGCCAGCAGTTTCGACTGGGACACTGAAGCTTTCTTT. Translation: CASSFDWDTEAFF.

The chain couples TRBV11-2 to TRBJ2-5; D unresolved. The CDR3 is 15 amino acids. V was clipped by 4 bases and J by 0 bases, with 12 bases between them. Germline values: CDR1 SGHAT, CDR2 FQNNGV. The CDR3 DNA reads as TGTGCCAGCAGCTCAGTGGGCCTGAACCAAGAGACCCAGTACTTC. Translation: CASSSVGLNQETQYF.

The chain employs TRBV6-1 and TRBJ2-2; TRBD2 aligns across 9 bases. CDR3 length: 16 residues. The germline gives CDR1 MNHNS, CDR2 SASEGT. V was clipped by 1 base and J by 2 bases; unmatched bases: 2. CDR3 DNA sequence: TGTGCCAGCAGTGAAGGACTAGCGGAAAACACCGGGGAGCTGTTTTTT. Protein sequence: CASSEGLAENTGELFF.

In this sample, this clone turned up a few times. The genes are TRBV7-9 and TRBJ2-2, with D unresolved. The V gene's germline CDR1 is SEHNR and CDR2 FQNEAQ (reference sequence). V was pared by 5 bases and J by 3 bases, with 10 bases between. This CDR3 is 14 amino acids long. CDR3 bases: TGTGCCAGCAGCCGTATAGAATACACCGGGGAGCTGTTTTTT. It is translated as CASSRIEYTGELFF.

Turning to this clone: The same CDR3 can be traced to other DNA sequences in this sample. The rearrangement uses TRBV24-1 and TRBJ1-5, with unresolved D. The germline V gene encodes CDR1 KGHDR and CDR2 SFDVKD. The V end was cut by 0 bases, the J end by 4 bases, with 6 bases between. The CDR3 covers 14 residues. The CDR3 here is CATSDLTGNQPQHF. The CDR3 DNA reads TGTGCCACCAGTGATTTGACGGGGAATCAGCCCCAGCATTTT.

This clone was found once. The CDR3 sequence is CASSQDGTGAVVHYGYTF. As DNA, the CDR3 is TGCGCCAGCAGCCAGGATGGGACAGGGGCCGTCGTACACTATGGCTACACCTTC. The rearrangement joins TRBV4-1 to TRBJ1-2, with 10 positions matching TRBD1. CDR1 is MGHRA and CDR2 is YSYEKL in the germline V gene. This CDR3 has 18 amino acids. Germline trimming cut 3 bases from V and 3 bases from J; bases unmatched to any gene: 13.

This CDR3 reads CASSRGLAGVTGELFF. In nucleotides, the CDR3 is TGTGCCAGCAGCCGCGGACTAGCGGGAGTTACCGGGGAGCTGTTTTTT. The genes are TRBV3-1 (or the pseudogene TRBV3-2) and TRBJ2-2; 13 bases align to TRBD2. The V segment lost 4 bases and the J segment 5 bases; nucleotides outside the gene matches: 4. The CDR3 consists of 16 residues. Germline V CDR1 and CDR2: LGHDT, YNNKEL (reference sequence).

V usage is TRBV10-3 and J usage is TRBJ2-5, with 7 bases lining up with TRBD2. The germline CDR1 and CDR2 sequences are ENHRY and SYGVKD. The CDR3 is 14 residues long. The J segment lost 2 bases and the V segment lost 3 bases, leaving 3 bases of the junction unmatched. The DNA for the CDR3 is TGTGCCATCAGTGACGGGGGAGGGCAAGAGACCCAGTACTTC. Amino acid sequence: CAISDGGGQETQYF.

The V and J genes are TRBV18 and TRBJ1-1; 7 bases are shared with TRBD1. V was pared by 6 bases and J by 3 bases, with 10 bases of the junction left unmatched. The germline V gene has CDR1 KGHSH and CDR2 LQKENI. CDR3 length: 15 residues. CDR3 loop: CASSPTFTGDTEAFF. Here the CDR3 DNA reads TGTGCCAGCTCTCCTACCTTTACAGGGGACACTGAAGCTTTCTTT.

V is TRBV4-3 and J is TRBJ1-2, with TRBD1 identical over 7 bases. The CDR3 loop spans 15 amino acids. Germline CDR1 reads LGHNA; CDR2 reads YSLEER. Losses at the gene ends were 3 bases for V and 2 bases for J; bases not matched to a gene: 6. Written as DNA, the CDR3 is TGCGCCAGCAGCCAGGAAGGGACAGCCAACTATGGCTACACCTTC. This codes for CASSQEGTANYGYTF.

The genes are TRBV5-1 and TRBJ1-6; 7 bases fit TRBD1. This CDR3 spans 15 amino acids. Losses at the gene ends were 5 bases for V and 6 bases for J; bases not matched to a gene: 8. Per the germline V gene, CDR1 is SGHRS and CDR2 is YFSETQ. CDR3 in amino acids: CASSQTGLSNSPLHF. In DNA, the CDR3 is TGCGCCAGCAGTCAGACAGGGCTGAGTAATTCACCCCTCCACTTT.

This sequence joins TRBV18 and TRBJ2-2; D possibly corresponds to TRBD1 (6 bases). The CDR3 sequence is 15 residues long. Trimming took off 2 bases at V and 2 bases at J, with 9 bases between the two ends. Germline lookup yields CDR1 KGHSH and CDR2 LQKENI. The chain's CDR3 is CASSPSQGNTGELFF. CDR3 nucleotide sequence: TGTGCCAGCTCACCATCACAGGGAAACACCGGGGAGCTGTTTTTT.

The V call is TRBV12-3 or TRBV12-4, the J call TRBJ2-5, with D possibly TRBD2 on 7 matching bases. Trimming shortened V by 6 bases and J by 7 bases, and 15 bases separated the two germline ends. The CDR3 extends over 13 amino acids. Written as DNA, the CDR3 is TGTGCCAGCAGGGCCGGGGGGCTGGGGACCCAGTACTTC. Protein sequence: CASRAGGLGTQYF.

The V and J genes are TRBV4-2 and TRBJ1-2; the D gene is possibly TRBD1 (6 bases). Germline V gives CDR1 LGHNA, CDR2 YNFKEQ. Trimming took off 3 bases at V and 3 bases at J, with 11 bases between the two ends. The CDR3 length is 14 residues. The CDR3 loop reads CASSQSPGDYGYTF. The CDR3 coding sequence is TGTGCCAGCAGCCAGTCGCCAGGGGACTATGGCTACACCTTC.

V and J are TRBV11-3 and TRBJ2-1; 8 bases map to TRBD2. Germline V gives CDR1 SGHNT, CDR2 YENEEA. With 1 base clipped from V and 9 bases from J, the junction kept 2 bases outside the gene matches. The CDR3 runs 13 residues. CDR3 nucleotides: TGTGCCAGCAGCTTAGGACTAGCGAGTGAGCAGTTCTTC. Translation: CASSLGLASEQFF.

The CDR3 DNA is TGTGCCAGCAGTTTTACAGGGATTAATTCACCCCTCCACTTT. It codes for CASSFTGINSPLHF. The chain couples TRBV6-2 or TRBV6-3 to TRBJ1-6, with D possibly matching TRBD1 (6 bases). Trimming took off 4 bases at V and 6 bases at J, with 10 bases between the two ends. Germline-derived CDR1 and CDR2 are MNHEY and SVGEGT. The CDR3 is made up of 14 amino acids.

This clone was detected only once. This chain uses TRBV19 with TRBJ1-1; D may be TRBD1 (6 bases). The CDR3 sequence is 15 residues long. CDR1 is LNHDA and CDR2 is SQIVND in the germline V gene (reference sequence). V gave up 4 bases and J gave up 1 base, with 13 bases separating them. The CDR3 DNA follows: TGTGCCAGTAGTACGGACAGCCAACCGAACACTGAAGCTTTCTTT. This codes for CASSTDSQPNTEAFF.

The J gene is TRBJ2-3, the V gene TRBV7-2; 8 bases map to TRBD1. Germline lookup yields CDR1 SGHTA and CDR2 FQGNSA. V trimming: 1 base; J trimming: 5 bases; junction bases outside the gene matches: 5. The CDR3 length is 15 residues. The chain's CDR3 is CASSLVAGGKDTQYF. The CDR3 nucleotides read TGTGCCAGCAGCTTAGTGGCAGGGGGCAAAGATACGCAGTATTTT.

This clone appeared a few times. This sequence joins TRBV3-1 (or the pseudogene TRBV3-2) and TRBJ1-4; D call uncertain. CDR3 length equals 13 residues. In germline, CDR1 is LGHDT, CDR2 YNNKEL (reference sequence). The V end lost 0 bases, the J end lost 9 bases, and 8 bases lay between the germline ends. CDR3 loop: CASSQDLVQKLFF. CDR3 DNA sequence: TGTGCCAGCAGCCAAGATCTCGTCCAAAAACTGTTTTTT.

The chain couples TRBV5-1 to TRBJ2-6; D is perhaps TRBD1 (6 bases). The CDR3 has 18 amino acids. Germline values: CDR1 SGHRS, CDR2 YFSETQ. V was trimmed by 3 bases and J by 2 bases, leaving 18 bases between them. The CDR3 sequence is CASSWRTAIITGANVLTF. The CDR3 bases are TGCGCCAGCAGCTGGCGGACAGCGATAATCACTGGGGCCAACGTCCTGACTTTC.

As for this clone: It is unclear where the CDR3 begins or ends on the DNA, so no DNA is shown, and the CDR3 is as TCRdb lists it. The chain combines TRBV5-4 with TRBJ2-2; the table's D call, TRBD1, was not checked against the DNA. The CDR3 length equals 16 residues, ends included. Germline CDR1 is SGHNT and CDR2 is YYREEE (reference sequence). The CDR3: CASSRFLAGDTGELFF.

The chain couples TRBV18 to TRBJ2-7, with a weak D call TRBD1 (5 bases). The CDR3 has 16 amino acids. The V gene lost 3 bases and the J gene lost 4 bases, with 19 bases spanning the gap. The germline V gene encodes CDR1 KGHSH and CDR2 LQKENI. CDR3 protein: CASSPSGAGISYEQYF. CDR3 DNA sequence: TGTGCCAGCTCACCCTCTGGGGCAGGGATTTCATACGAGCAGTACTTC.

The genes are TRBV18 and TRBJ2-5, with TRBD2 identical over 13 bases. CDR1 and CDR2 (germline): KGHSH, LQKENI. The CDR3 runs to 15 residues. V was clipped by 6 bases and J by 5 bases; unmatched bases: 6. The CDR3 region is CASSPLTSGRETQYF. The CDR3 bases are TGTGCCAGCTCCCCGTTGACTAGCGGGAGGGAGACCCAGTACTTC.